This T cell receptor (beta chain) derives from a study of identifying expanded T cells in peripheral blood. Study observations and caveats: Approximately 2-week clone count variance significantly increased as total template count grew. Over around two and four weeks, about 16 and 20 clones changed, versus approximately 1.2 between replicates.

The CDR3 spans 15 residues. The V and J ends lost 1 base and 4 bases respectively, with 10 bases between them. Germline CDR1 MNHEY, CDR2 SVGAGI. As regards this clone: Its antigen is still unknown.

Collection occurred without any documented infections or immune events in donors. Produced via immunoSEQ multiplex PCR; TCRdb's table is partial and in-frame only. Altogether approximately 100,000 clones are present, 75% to 90% being singletons, with the ten largest covering about 15%. Sequencing was carried out using blood. The V and J genes are TRBV6-5 and TRBJ1-4, with D perhaps matching TRBD1 (5 bases). This TCR came from a person between 18 and 75 years old in good health. The CDR3 spells CASSYFPGNNEKLFF. CDR3 coding DNA: TGTGCCAGCAGTTACTTTCCAGGGAATAATGAAAAACTGTTTTTT.